Below, 22 T cell receptor beta chains from the same sample are listed, as sequenced in a study of shared clonotypes between healthy human individuals. Sequenced by immunoSEQ multiplex PCR; TCRdb stores in-frame clones only, minus some. The data show fewer than 850,000 clones, with about three quarters seen just once and 1.8% held by the top ten. Source material: memory CD4+ T cells sorted from blood. Regarding subset: CD45RA-negative fraction. These receptors all stem from a woman in her 30s in good health.

V gene TRBV30 combines with J gene TRBJ2-3; D is possibly TRBD1 or TRBD2 (9 bases each). The V end was cut by 5 bases, the J end by 6 bases, with 21 bases between. The CDR3 consists of 15 residues. Germline-derived CDR1 and CDR2 are GTSNPN and SVGIG (reference sequence). The CDR3 is CAWGTGTSYRDTQYF. CDR3 in DNA: TGTGCCTGGGGGACAGGGACTAGCTATAGGGATACGCAGTATTTT.

CDR3: CASSERMGQANYGYTF. In nucleotides, the CDR3 is TGTGCCAGCAGCGAAAGAATGGGACAGGCGAACTATGGCTACACCTTC. V gene TRBV2 combines with J gene TRBJ1-2; 8 bases fit TRBD1. This CDR3 spans 16 amino acids. V was clipped by 6 bases and J by 2 bases; unmatched bases: 11. From germline, CDR1 is SNHLY and CDR2 FYNNEI.

The CDR3 sequence: CASRDAGGAKNIQYF. In DNA form, the CDR3 reads TGTGCCAGCAGGGACGCAGGGGGCGCCAAAAACATTCAGTACTTC. The chain links TRBV28 to TRBJ2-4, with TRBD1 matching 8 bases. Germline V gene data show CDR1 as MDHEN and CDR2 as SYDVKM. Trimming removed 6 bases from V and 1 base from J; junction bases left unmatched: 5. There are 15 residues in the CDR3.

The rearrangement joins TRBV2 to TRBJ2-7; 8 bases fit TRBD1. Germline V gene sequence: CDR1 SNHLY, CDR2 FYNNEI. J lost 2 bases, V lost 6 bases, and 6 bases had no gene match. This CDR3 has 14 amino acids. The DNA for the CDR3 is TGTGCCAGCAGGAAGGGACAGGTAGCCTACGAGCAGTACTTC. It is translated as CASRKGQVAYEQYF.

The chain carries TRBV6-6 and TRBJ2-1, with 10 positions matching TRBD2. CDR3 length equals 16 residues. Looked up from germline, CDR1 is MNHNY and CDR2 is SVGAGI (reference sequence). J was trimmed by 8 bases and V by 0 bases; bases with no gene match: 7. The CDR3 is CASSYSTSGRAYEQFF. The CDR3 DNA reads TGTGCCAGCAGTTACTCGACGAGCGGGAGGGCGTATGAGCAGTTCTTC.

J is TRBJ1-5 and V is TRBV10-3; D remains unclear. The CDR3 is made up of 14 amino acids. Germline lookup yields CDR1 ENHRY and CDR2 SYGVKD. V gave up 2 bases and J gave up 4 bases, with 9 bases separating them. The CDR3 reads CAISEPGGNQPQHF. For the CDR3, the DNA is TGTGCCATCAGTGAGCCGGGAGGAAATCAGCCCCAGCATTTT.

This chain joins TRBV28 and TRBJ1-2; possibly TRBD1 for D (5 bases). The germline gives CDR1 MDHEN, CDR2 SYDVKM. The CDR3 loop spans 14 amino acids. V lost 8 bases and J lost 7, with 20 bases in between. Here the CDR3 DNA reads TGTGCCAGCTCCCCACCCACAGGCGGATCTGGCTACACCTTC. Its protein is CASSPPTGGSGYTF.

This clone was detected only once. CDR3 nucleotide sequence: TGTGCCACCAGCAGAGGGGGGCAAGAAAAACTGTTTTTT. It translates to CATSRGGQEKLFF. The chain has TRBV15 and TRBJ1-4, with D perhaps matching TRBD1 (6 bases). The CDR3 is 13 amino acids. Germline V gene lookup returns CDR1 LNHNV and CDR2 YYDKDF (reference sequence). Trimming removed 1 base from V and 8 bases from J, with 8 bases in between.

The chain recombines TRBV28 with TRBJ2-5, with 8 bases aligning to TRBD1. Trimming removed 7 bases from V and 4 bases from J; junction bases left unmatched: 5. CDR3 size: 13 residues. Germline-derived CDR1 and CDR2 are MDHEN and SYDVKM. The CDR3 nucleotides read TGTGCCAGCACCCAAGACAGGGGAGAGACCCAGTACTTC. Protein: CASTQDRGETQYF.

V and J are TRBV19 and TRBJ2-1; TRBD1 agrees at 11 bases. From germline, CDR1 is LNHDA and CDR2 SQIVND (reference sequence). The V segment lost 4 bases and the J segment 6 bases; nucleotides outside the gene matches: 5. The CDR3 loop spans 15 amino acids. CDR3 DNA sequence: TGTGCCAGTAGTACTTCCGGGACAGGGGGCAATGAGCAGTTCTTC. Translation: CASSTSGTGGNEQFF.

The rearrangement uses TRBV19 and TRBJ2-2; 7 nucleotides line up with TRBD2. The trim removed 3 bases at V and 4 bases at J, leaving 5 bases unmatched. The length of the CDR3 is 15 residues. Germline CDR1 reads LNHDA; CDR2 reads SQIVND (reference sequence). The CDR3 DNA reads TGTGCCAGTAGTATTGGGGGGAGGGCCACCGGGGAGCTGTTTTTT. Translated: CASSIGGRATGELFF.

The chain joins TRBV18 to TRBJ2-5, with TRBD2 matching 13 bases. V gave up 3 bases and J gave up 7 bases; unmatched junction bases: 5. This CDR3 contains 15 residues. Germline CDR1 is KGHSH and CDR2 is LQKENI. CDR3 region: CASSPMTSGGSTQYF. The CDR3 DNA is TGTGCCAGCTCACCGATGACTAGCGGGGGGTCGACCCAGTACTTC. Full variable domain (remainder filled in from reference TRBV18 and TRBJ2-5): NAGVMQNPRHLVRRRGQEARLRCSPMKGHSHVYWYRQLPEEGLKFMVYLQKENIIDESGMPKERFSAEFPKEGPSILRIQQVVRGDSAAYFCASSPMTSGGSTQYFGPGTRLLVL.

This clone was picked up one time. The chain links TRBV6-1 to TRBJ1-2; possible D gene TRBD1, 5 bases. There are 13 residues in the CDR3. CDR1 and CDR2 from the germline V gene are MNHNS and SASEGT. The ends were cut back, 3 bases at V and 3 bases at J, with 8 bases in the middle. Here the CDR3 DNA reads TGTGCCAGCAGTGAGGGGGGTTACTATGGCTACACCTTC. Protein: CASSEGGYYGYTF.

CDR3 in DNA: TGTGCCAGCAGCCCCAGGCGCCTCAGCGGGAGAAGTTCAGATACGCAGTATTTT. Amino acid sequence: CASSPRRLSGRSSDTQYF. The chain employs TRBV11-2 and TRBJ2-3, with 8 bases aligning to TRBD2. The CDR3 consists of 18 residues. Looked up from germline, CDR1 is SGHAT and CDR2 is FQNNGV. Trimming took 5 bases from V and 4 from J; bases not matched to a gene: 17.

This clone was counted once. Written as DNA, the CDR3 is TGTGCCATAAATAACCCCGGGGGGGCATACGGCTACACCTTC. Translated: CAINNPGGAYGYTF. The chain carries TRBV10-3 and TRBJ1-2; D may be TRBD1 (6 bases). This CDR3 has 14 amino acids. Per the germline V gene, CDR1 is ENHRY and CDR2 is SYGVKD. Trimming left V 9 bases short and J 8 bases short, with 22 bases between.

The V call is TRBV14, the J call TRBJ1-3; D perhaps matches TRBD1 (5 bases). The germline V and J ends were trimmed by 3 bases and 0 bases, with 15 bases remaining between them. Germline CDR1 reads SGHDN; CDR2 reads FVKESK. The CDR3 runs 17 residues. The CDR3 DNA reads as TGTGCCAGCAGCCAGGGTGACAGAGCCCACTCTGGAAACACCATATATTTT. Amino acids: CASSQGDRAHSGNTIYF.

The chain couples TRBV7-9 to TRBJ2-3; 15 bases map to TRBD2. Germline assignment: CDR1 SEHNR and CDR2 FQNEAQ (reference sequence). The V gene end was trimmed by 4 bases and the J gene end by 5 bases; junction bases not matched to a gene: 7. The CDR3 totals 17 residues. The CDR3 DNA reads as TGTGCCAGCAGCTCCTGGACTAGCGGGAGGGCGGAAGATACGCAGTATTTT. This gives the protein CASSSWTSGRAEDTQYF.

The CDR3 nucleotides are TGTGCCAGCGGAATAGAGGGGAGTAGGTACGAGCAGTACTTC. As protein: CASGIEGSRYEQYF. The chain has TRBV28 and TRBJ2-7; the D call may be TRBD1 or TRBD2 (5 bases each). CDR1 is MDHEN, CDR2 SYDVKM, per germline. The CDR3 contains 14 residues. Trimming took 8 bases from V and 4 from J, leaving 18 bases between them.

V and J are TRBV7-9 and TRBJ1-2, with D perhaps matching TRBD1 (5 bases). The V end was cut by 5 bases, the J end by 8 bases, with 12 bases between. The germline CDR1 and CDR2 sequences are SEHNR and FQNEAQ (reference sequence). This CDR3 has 12 residues. CDR3 in amino acids: CASSDTDTGYTF. Here the CDR3 DNA reads TGTGCCAGCAGCGACACGGACACCGGCTACACCTTC.

This sequence joins TRBV5-1 and TRBJ1-3; no reliable D call. This CDR3 has 15 amino acids. V dropped 0 bases and J dropped 0 bases, with 7 bases sitting between them. Germline V CDR1 and CDR2: SGHRS, YFSETQ. CDR3 in amino acids: CASSLDSYSGNTIYF. The CDR3 nucleotides are TGCGCCAGCAGCTTGGACAGCTACTCTGGAAACACCATATATTTT.

This clone was detected only a few times. V is TRBV5-3 and J is TRBJ2-7; 10 bases are shared with TRBD2. TRBV5-3 is identified as an open reading frame with a role that is uncertain. Losses at the gene ends were 0 bases for V and 6 bases for J; bases not matched to a gene: 6. The CDR3 covers 15 residues. CDR3 amino acids: CARSLGLAGDIEQYF. The CDR3 bases are TGTGCCAGAAGCTTGGGCCTAGCGGGAGATATCGAGCAGTACTTC.

In this sample, this clone turned up a few times. The genes are TRBV4-2 and TRBJ2-1; 8 bases fit TRBD1. This CDR3 region has 15 residues. CDR1 LGHNA and CDR2 YNFKEQ come from the germline V gene. The junction had 6 bases not matched to a gene; V was cut back by 0 bases and J by 8 bases. CDR3 sequence (DNA): TGTGCCAGCAGCCAAGACCCAGGGGGCCGCGATGAGCAGTTCTTC. Its protein product is CASSQDPGGRDEQFF.